Described below is a single T cell receptor beta chain sequence and its context. The antigen is not known. J lost 4 bases, V lost 4 bases, and 7 bases had no gene match. The length of the CDR3 is 16 residues. From germline, CDR1 is MNHEY and CDR2 SMNVEV (reference sequence). This entry is derived from a study of shared clonotypes between healthy human individuals. The study's findings and limits: Sampling covered blood only; tissue repertoires likely differ. Sequencing depth was expected to influence donor clonotype sharing.

Per the original methods: Filtering differed since immunoSEQ provided only junctions, with no quality scores. Using immunoSEQ multiplex PCR, the repertoire was profiled, and TCRdb retains in-frame clones only, with some absent. The V and J calls and clone size were taken over from that table, and D and trimming were inferred from the DNA. The sample includes about 340,000 clones, less than 85% seen only once; the top ten take about 9.4%. Specimen: memory CD4+ T cells sorted from blood. Subset noted: CD45RA-negative fraction. The clonotype comes from a man under 40 in good health. The rearrangement links TRBV27 to TRBJ2-1, with TRBD2 matching over 10 bases. Here the CDR3 DNA reads TGTGCCAGCAGTTCCCGTAGCGGGAGGCTATACAATGAGCAGTTCTTC. Translating it yields CASSSRSGRLYNEQFF.